The clone carrying this TCR beta chain was recorded once. Its antigen is unknown. The data stem from a study of OX40 agonist ivuxolimab in advanced cancers. Data came from immunoSEQ multiplex PCR; TCRdb stores just in-frame clones and leaves some out. The data show 98,000 or so clones, with 75% to 90% seen just once and 0.75% to 0.95% held by the top ten. Study findings and constraints: Patients who responded partially at 0.1-3.0 mg/kg showed clonal expansion ranking among the lowest. Some nonresponders additionally presented with little normalized T-cell clonal expansion. Blood T cells, both CD4+ and CD8+, expanded clonally by week 6 at 0.1 to 3.0 mg/kg.

Unmatched junction bases numbered 10, after V lost 1 base and J lost 6 bases. There are 17 residues in the CDR3. Germline CDR1 reads SGHTA; CDR2 reads FQGNSA. The gene calls are TRBV7-2 and TRBJ2-1, with TRBD2 matching 9 bases. The sample here was CD4+ or CD8+ T cells sorted from blood, taken in a trial of the OX40 agonist ivuxolimab. The receptor comes from an adult with an advanced solid tumor such as melanoma, head and neck, liver or kidney cancer. The CDR3 nucleotides are TGTGCCAGCAGCTTAGAAAGAGGCGGGAGGGCCCCCAATGAGCAGTTCTTC. This translates into CASSLERGGRAPNEQFF. Using reference TRBV7-2 and TRBJ2-1 for the parts outside the CDR3, the full variable domain is GAGVSQSPSNKVTEKGKDVELRCDPISGHTALYWYRQSLGQGLEFLIYFQGNSAPDKSGLPSDRFSAERTGGSVSTLTIQRTQQEDSAVYLCASSLERGGRAPNEQFFGPGTRLTVL.